This T cell receptor beta chain was recovered during a study of control samples from healthy donors and cancer patients. Sequenced by immunoSEQ multiplex PCR; TCRdb stores in-frame clones only, minus some. The profile shows about 140,000 clones, 80% to 90% of them singletons. Trimming at V came to 1 base and at J to 8 bases, leaving 11 bases not matched to a gene. CDR3 length: 16 residues. CDR1 and CDR2 (germline): SGHNT, YENEEA. This clonotype originated in a woman aged 25 to 45 in good health. The chain links TRBV11-3 to TRBJ2-1, with 7 bases aligning to TRBD2. Source material: blood. The CDR3 DNA follows: TGTGCCAGCAGCTTAGTTCGGACTAGACTCAGGGATGAGCAGTTCTTC. Protein: CASSLVRTRLRDEQFF.